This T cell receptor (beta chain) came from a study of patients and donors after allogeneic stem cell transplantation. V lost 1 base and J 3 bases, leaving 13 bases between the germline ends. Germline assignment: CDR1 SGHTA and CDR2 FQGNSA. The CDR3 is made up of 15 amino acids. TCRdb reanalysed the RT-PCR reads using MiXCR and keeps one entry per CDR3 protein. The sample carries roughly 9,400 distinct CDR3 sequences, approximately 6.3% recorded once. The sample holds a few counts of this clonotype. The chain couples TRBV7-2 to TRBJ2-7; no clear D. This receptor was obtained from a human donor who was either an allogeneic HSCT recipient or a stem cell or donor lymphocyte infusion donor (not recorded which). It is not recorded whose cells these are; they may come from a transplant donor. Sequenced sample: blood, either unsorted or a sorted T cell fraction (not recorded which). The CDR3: CASSLGGDPFYEQYF. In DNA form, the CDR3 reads TGTGCCAGCAGCTTAGGAGGCGATCCGTTCTACGAGCAGTACTTC. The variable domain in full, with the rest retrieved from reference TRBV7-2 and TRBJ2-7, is GAGVSQSPSNKVTEKGKDVELRCDPISGHTALYWYRQSLGQGLEFLIYFQGNSAPDKSGLPSDRFSAERTGGSVSTLTIQRTQQEDSAVYLCASSLGGDPFYEQYFGPGTRLTVT.